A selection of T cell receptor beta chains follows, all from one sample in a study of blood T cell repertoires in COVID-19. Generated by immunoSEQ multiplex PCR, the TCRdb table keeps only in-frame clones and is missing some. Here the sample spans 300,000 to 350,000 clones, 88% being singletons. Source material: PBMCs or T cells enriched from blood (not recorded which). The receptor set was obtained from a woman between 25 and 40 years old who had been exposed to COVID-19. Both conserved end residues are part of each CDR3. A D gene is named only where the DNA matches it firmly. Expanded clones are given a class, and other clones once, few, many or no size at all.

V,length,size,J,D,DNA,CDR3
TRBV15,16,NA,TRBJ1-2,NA,TGTGCCACCAGCAGAGATCAAGGGACTACTAACTATGGCTACACCTTC,CATSRDQGTTNYGYTF
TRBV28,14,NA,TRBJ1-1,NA,TGTGCCAGCAGGGGTTGGAGGGGCGCGGCTGAAGCTTTCTTT,CASRGWRGAAEAFF
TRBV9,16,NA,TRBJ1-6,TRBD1,TGTGCCAGCAGCGCGGGGACAGGGAGGGGTGGTTCACCCCTCCACTTT,CASSAGTGRGGSPLHF
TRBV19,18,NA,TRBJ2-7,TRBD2,TGTGCCAGTAGTATGGACGGAGGACTAGCGGGAGGGCCCTACGAGCAGTACTTC,CASSMDGGLAGGPYEQYF
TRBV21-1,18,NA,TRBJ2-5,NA,TGTGCCAGCAGCGACCAAATCTTACGACGGCTAGCGGGAGAGACCCAGTACTTC,CASSDQILRRLAGETQYF
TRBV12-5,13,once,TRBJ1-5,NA,TGTGCTAGTGGTTTGGAGGAGGGGCAGCCCCAGCATTTT,CASGLEEGQPQHF
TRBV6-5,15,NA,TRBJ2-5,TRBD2,TGTGCCAGCAGTTTGGGGCTAGCGGGAGTCGAGACCCAGTACTTC,CASSLGLAGVETQYF
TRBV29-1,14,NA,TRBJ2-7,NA,TGCAGCGTTGACGGGTTTGGCGGGATGGGCGAGCAGTACTTC,CSVDGFGGMGEQYF
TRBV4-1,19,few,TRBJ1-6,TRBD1,TGCGCCAGCAGCCAAGAGATACTCCATGGGACAGGGGTATCTTCACCCCTCCACTTT,CASSQEILHGTGVSSPLHF
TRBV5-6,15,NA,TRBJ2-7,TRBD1,TGTGCCAGCAGCACCCGGGACAGGCAGTACTACGAGCAGTACTTC,CASSTRDRQYYEQYF
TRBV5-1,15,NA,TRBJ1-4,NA,TGCGCCAGCAGCTTGGGGGCCAGGGAGGCTGAAAAACTGTTTTTT,CASSLGAREAEKLFF
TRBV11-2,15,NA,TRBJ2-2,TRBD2,TGTGCCAGCAGCTTGGGGGGGAGAAACACCGGGGAGCTGTTTTTT,CASSLGGRNTGELFF
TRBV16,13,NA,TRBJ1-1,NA,TGTGCCAGCAGCGGAGGGATGAACACTGAAGCTTTCTTT,CASSGGMNTEAFF
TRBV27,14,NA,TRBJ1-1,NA,TGTGCCAGCAGTTTTTCGGGATTGAACACTGAAGCTTTCTTT,CASSFSGLNTEAFF
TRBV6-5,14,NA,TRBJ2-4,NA,TGTGCCAGCAGTTCACTGATAGCCAAAAACATTCAGTACTTC,CASSSLIAKNIQYF
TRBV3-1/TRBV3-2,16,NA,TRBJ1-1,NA,TGTGCCAGCAGCCCCTACAGAAGACAGTTGAACACTGAAGCTTTCTTT,CASSPYRRQLNTEAFF
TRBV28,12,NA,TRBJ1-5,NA,TGTGCCAGCAGTTTCAGGGGACAGCCCCAGCATTTT,CASSFRGQPQHF
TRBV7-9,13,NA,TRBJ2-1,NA,TGTGCCAGCAGCGGGACTTCTTACAATGAGCAGTTCTTC,CASSGTSYNEQFF
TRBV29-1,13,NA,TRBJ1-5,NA,TGCAGCCACGCCGGGGGGGTAGGTCAGCCCCAGCATTTT,CSHAGGVGQPQHF
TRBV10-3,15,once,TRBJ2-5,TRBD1,TGTGCCATCAGTGAGTCGGAACAGGGGGATGAGACCCAGTACTTC,CAISESEQGDETQYF
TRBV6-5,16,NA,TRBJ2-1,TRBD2,TGTGCCAGCAGTTCACGCGGGAGTAGCTCCTACAATGAGCAGTTCTTC,CASSSRGSSSYNEQFF
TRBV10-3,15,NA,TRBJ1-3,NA,TGTGCCATCATCGACGGGGGGAGCTCTGGAAACACCATATATTTT,CAIIDGGSSGNTIYF
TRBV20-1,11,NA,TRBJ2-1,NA,TGCAGTGCAGGAGGGGCGGGGATGGCATTCTTC,CSAGGAGMAFF
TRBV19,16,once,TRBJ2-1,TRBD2,TGTGCCAGTAGTAGGACTAGCGGGAGGGTGCTGGGTGAGCAGTTCTTC,CASSRTSGRVLGEQFF
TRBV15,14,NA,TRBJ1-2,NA,TGTGCCACCAGCTTAAATACAGGAGCCTACGGCTACACCTTC,CATSLNTGAYGYTF
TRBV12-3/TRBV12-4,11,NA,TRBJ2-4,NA,TGTGCCAGCAGTTATTCGGACATTCAGTACTTC,CASSYSDIQYF
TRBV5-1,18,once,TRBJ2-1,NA,TGCGCCAGCAGCTTGGGGGGCCTGATGCCAGAAACCTACAATGAGCAGTTCTTC,CASSLGGLMPETYNEQFF
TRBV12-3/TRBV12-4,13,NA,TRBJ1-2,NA,TGTGCCAGCAGTTCAGGGCCCAACTATGGCTACACCTTC,CASSSGPNYGYTF
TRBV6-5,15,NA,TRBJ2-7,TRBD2,TGTGCCAGCAGTTACGGAGCGGGAGGGTTCTACGAGCAGTACTTC,CASSYGAGGFYEQYF
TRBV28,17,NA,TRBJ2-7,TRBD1,TGTGCCAGCAGCCTATCCTTCGGGACAGGTTATCGTTACGAGCAGTACTTC,CASSLSFGTGYRYEQYF
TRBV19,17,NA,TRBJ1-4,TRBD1,TGTGCCAGTAGTATTCTACAGGGGTCTGCAACTAATGAAAAACTGTTTTTT,CASSILQGSATNEKLFF
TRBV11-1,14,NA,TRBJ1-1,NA,TGTGCCAGCAGCTCCCGACAGGAGAACACTGAAGCTTTCTTT,CASSSRQENTEAFF
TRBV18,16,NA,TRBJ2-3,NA,TGTGCCAGCTCACCACCGCTAGCGCCAAGCACAGATACGCAGTATTTT,CASSPPLAPSTDTQYF
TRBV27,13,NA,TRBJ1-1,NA,TGTGCCAGCACCCTTATCGGCGGAACTGAAGCTTTCTTT,CASTLIGGTEAFF
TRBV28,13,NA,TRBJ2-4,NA,TGTGCCAGCAGTTTTCGGGGGATAAACATTCAGTACTTC,CASSFRGINIQYF
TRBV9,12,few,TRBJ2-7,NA,TGTGCCAGCAGCCCTACAGGCTACGAGCAGTACTTC,CASSPTGYEQYF
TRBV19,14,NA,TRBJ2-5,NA,TGTGCCAGTGGCAACGGACTGGATCAAGAGACCCAGTACTTC,CASGNGLDQETQYF
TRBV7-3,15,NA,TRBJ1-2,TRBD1,TGTGCCAGCAGCTTAGGGGGACAGCCTAATCATGGCTACACCTTC,CASSLGGQPNHGYTF
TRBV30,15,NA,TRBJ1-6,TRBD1,TGTGCCTGGAGGACGACAGGGGGGAATAATTCACCCCTCCACTTT,CAWRTTGGNNSPLHF
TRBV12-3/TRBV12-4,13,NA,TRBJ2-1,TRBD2,TGTGCCAGCAGGGCTAGCGGATACAATGAGCAGTTCTTC,CASRASGYNEQFF
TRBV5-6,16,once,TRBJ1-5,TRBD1,TGTGCCAGCAGCCATGGACAGGCTTATAGCAATCAGCCCCAGCATTTT,CASSHGQAYSNQPQHF
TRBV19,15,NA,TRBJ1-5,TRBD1,TGTGCCAGTAGTGCCCGGACAGGGGGCGGGCAGCCCCAGCATTTT,CASSARTGGGQPQHF